This TCR beta chain was sequenced during a study of blood T cell repertoires in COVID-19. Method: immunoSEQ multiplex PCR; TCRdb's copy keeps in-frame clones and lacks some. The table shows more than 150,000 clones, with about 80% occurring only once. The V and J ends lost 3 bases and 6 bases, in that order; junction bases with no gene match: 4. The CDR3 loop spans 13 amino acids. The V and J genes are TRBV12-3 or TRBV12-4 and TRBJ1-2; 7 nucleotides match TRBD1. This receptor was obtained from a human donor in a cohort sampled during active COVID-19. The sequenced material came from peripheral blood. CDR3 nucleotides: TGTGCCAGCAGTTTGTCACAGGGGCATGGCTACACCTTC. Translated: CASSLSQGHGYTF.